The 27 T cell receptor beta chains given below trace back to one sample, sequenced in a study of OX40 agonist ivuxolimab in advanced cancers. Clones were sequenced by immunoSEQ multiplex PCR, and TCRdb holds only the in-frame ones, with some missing. In the table there are tens of thousands of clones, roughly 86% of which are singletons. Material: CD4+ or CD8+ T cells sorted from blood, obtained in a trial of the OX40 agonist ivuxolimab. The receptor source for this set is an adult with an advanced solid tumor such as melanoma, head and neck, liver or kidney cancer.

The V call is TRBV6-6, the J call TRBJ2-7; D is unresolved. The CDR3 totals 14 residues. CDR1 is MNHNY, CDR2 SVGAGI, per germline (reference sequence). V was trimmed by 7 bases and J by 0 bases, leaving 13 bases between them. CDR3 DNA: TGTGCCAGCAAACCGGACGTAGCCTCCTACGAGCAGTACTTC. Amino acids: CASKPDVASYEQYF.

The chain recombines TRBV6-5 with TRBJ2-1; 8 bases are a match to TRBD2. CDR1 and CDR2 (germline): MNHEY, SVGAGI. The CDR3 sequence is 13 residues long. V gave up 8 bases and J gave up 2 bases; unmatched junction bases: 2. CDR3 region: CASGTSAYNEQFF. In DNA form, the CDR3 reads TGTGCCAGCGGGACTAGTGCCTACAATGAGCAGTTCTTC.

V and J are TRBV2 and TRBJ2-2; 9 bases align to TRBD2. Germline CDR1 is SNHLY and CDR2 is FYNNEI. The CDR3 sequence is 13 residues long. V lost 7 bases to trimming and J lost 8 bases; unmatched junction nucleotides: 5. The CDR3 DNA sequence: TGTGCCAGCACCCGCGGGAGGGAAGGGGAGCTGTTTTTT. Protein product: CASTRGREGELFF.

The V gene is TRBV2, the J gene TRBJ1-1; TRBD1 matches at 8 bases. Germline V gene data show CDR1 as SNHLY and CDR2 as FYNNEI. The CDR3 contains 14 residues. V gave up 5 bases and J gave up 0 bases; unmatched junction bases: 2. The CDR3 DNA is TGTGCCAGCAGTAGACAGGGGATGAACACTGAAGCTTTCTTT. Protein: CASSRQGMNTEAFF.

The chain carries TRBV10-1 and TRBJ1-5; the D gene is possibly TRBD1 (6 bases). The germline V gene encodes CDR1 WNHNN and CDR2 SYGVQD (reference sequence). CDR3 size: 14 residues. Trimming stripped 3 bases from V and 7 bases from J, with 13 bases between. CDR3 in DNA: TGCGCCAGCAGTGACGGGGGCGAAGTACAGCCCCAGCATTTT. Its translation is CASSDGGEVQPQHF.

This clone was observed a few times. The V gene is TRBV10-3, the J gene TRBJ2-3, with 12 bases that match TRBD1. V lost 5 bases and J lost 8; bases outside the gene matches: 8. The CDR3 extends over 15 amino acids. Germline V lookup: CDR1 ENHRY, CDR2 SYGVKD. CDR3 nucleotide sequence: TGTGCCATCAGTCAAGGGGACAGGGGGCCCGGTACGCAGTATTTT. Translated: CAISQGDRGPGTQYF.

This chain joins TRBV6-1 and TRBJ2-7, with D possibly being TRBD1 (6 bases). Trimming shortened V by 7 bases and J by 8 bases, and 15 bases separated the two germline ends. This CDR3 is 12 amino acids long. Germline CDR1 and CDR2: MNHNS and SASEGT. The CDR3 here is CASTQGAVQQYF. The CDR3 DNA reads TGTGCCAGCACACAGGGTGCAGTCCAGCAGTACTTC.

V is TRBV30 and J is TRBJ2-1; 7 bases are a match to TRBD2. The J segment lost 0 bases and the V segment lost 4 bases, leaving 12 bases of the junction unmatched. In germline, CDR1 is GTSNPN, CDR2 SVGIG (reference sequence). The CDR3 covers 17 residues. The chain's CDR3 is CAWNPGLAVISYNEQFF. The CDR3, as DNA: TGTGCCTGGAATCCCGGGCTAGCGGTTATCTCCTACAATGAGCAGTTCTTC.

This rearrangement joins TRBV7-2 to TRBJ2-2; 12 bases fit TRBD2. V was pared by 3 bases and J by 7 bases, with 6 bases of the junction left unmatched. The CDR3 is 16 residues long. CDR1 is SGHTA, CDR2 FQGNSA, per germline. The CDR3 region is CASSFQLAGGSGELFF. CDR3 in DNA: TGTGCCAGCAGCTTTCAACTAGCGGGAGGTAGCGGGGAGCTGTTTTTT. The entire variable domain, with the rest obtained from reference TRBV7-2 and TRBJ2-2, is as follows: GAGVSQSPSNKVTEKGKDVELRCDPISGHTALYWYRQSLGQGLEFLIYFQGNSAPDKSGLPSDRFSAERTGGSVSTLTIQRTQQEDSAVYLCASSFQLAGGSGELFFGEGSRLTVL.

This clone was recorded once. CDR3 sequence (DNA): TGTGCCAGCAGTGCACCGGGACAAGAGACCCAGTACTTC. Translated, it gives CASSAPGQETQYF. V and J are TRBV6-5 and TRBJ2-5; D is perhaps TRBD2 (5 bases). Germline assignment: CDR1 MNHEY and CDR2 SVGAGI. V lost 5 bases and J 2 bases, leaving 9 bases between the germline ends. The CDR3 runs 13 residues.

Only one count was recorded for this clone. The chain employs TRBV7-2 and TRBJ2-3; 14 nucleotides align to TRBD2. The V segment lost 7 bases and the J segment 5 bases; nucleotides outside the gene matches: 11. The CDR3 extends over 17 amino acids. Germline CDR1 and CDR2: SGHTA and FQGNSA. CDR3 region: CASIPPGLAGVGDTQYF. The CDR3, as DNA: TGTGCCAGCATCCCCCCGGGACTAGCGGGAGTTGGAGATACGCAGTATTTT.

The chain combines TRBV6-1 with TRBJ1-2; 7 bases align to TRBD1. After removal of 5 bases from V and 4 bases from J, the junction contained 10 bases not matched to a gene. This CDR3 has 15 residues. CDR1 is MNHNS and CDR2 is SASEGT in the germline V gene. CDR3 in amino acids: CASSRQGVGAYGYTF. CDR3 nucleotides: TGTGCCAGCAGTCGCCAGGGGGTTGGCGCCTATGGCTACACCTTC.

The V gene is TRBV7-9, the J gene TRBJ2-1; tentatively, D is TRBD2 (6 bases). This CDR3 region has 15 residues. V was trimmed by 11 bases and J by 0 bases, leaving 17 bases between them. CDR1 SEHNR and CDR2 FQNEAQ come from the germline V gene (reference sequence). CDR3 protein: CAGLSGYSSYNEQFF. CDR3 nucleotides: TGTGCCGGACTAAGCGGCTACAGCTCCTACAATGAGCAGTTCTTC.

V usage is TRBV28 and J usage is TRBJ2-7; 10 positions match TRBD2. This CDR3 spans 15 amino acids. V dropped 2 bases and J dropped 2; count of bases not matched to a gene: 3. The germline gives CDR1 MDHEN, CDR2 SYDVKM. The CDR3 region has the DNA TGTGCCAGCAGTTTAATAGCGGGAGGCACCTACGAGCAGTACTTC. Translating it yields CASSLIAGGTYEQYF. Full variable domain (rest looked up from reference TRBV28 and TRBJ2-7): DVKVTQSSRYLVKRTGEKVFLECVQDMDHENMFWYRQDPGLGLRLIYFSYDVKMKEKGDIPEGYSVSREKKERFSLILESASTNQTSMYLCASSLIAGGTYEQYFGPGTRLTVT.

For the CDR3, the DNA is TGCGCCAGCAGCCGGGTAGAGAACACCGGGGAGCTGTTTTTT. As protein: CASSRVENTGELFF. This rearrangement joins TRBV5-1 to TRBJ2-2; D is undetermined. The CDR3 runs 14 residues. Trimming pared 4 bases from V and 1 base from J, leaving 8 bases between. Germline lookup yields CDR1 SGHRS and CDR2 YFSETQ.

The genes are TRBV18 and TRBJ1-2; a possible D gene is TRBD1 (5 bases). Trimming shortened V by 2 bases and J by 4 bases, and 11 bases separated the two germline ends. From germline, CDR1 is KGHSH and CDR2 LQKENI. The CDR3 is 14 amino acids. CDR3 sequence: CASSPGGDVYGYTF. CDR3 coding DNA: TGTGCCAGCTCACCAGGGGGGGACGTCTATGGCTACACCTTC.

The V call is TRBV5-1, the J call TRBJ1-5, with D uncertain. CDR1 SGHRS and CDR2 YFSETQ come from the germline V gene. The CDR3 is 14 residues long. V lost 2 bases, J lost 6 bases, and 12 bases lay in between. Here the CDR3 reads CASSFAPEVQPQHF. In DNA form, the CDR3 reads TGCGCCAGCAGCTTCGCGCCCGAGGTTCAGCCCCAGCATTTT.

V is TRBV7-2 and J is TRBJ2-7; 14 positions match TRBD2. CDR3 length equals 15 residues. Germline V lookup: CDR1 SGHTA, CDR2 FQGNSA. With V trimmed by 5 bases and J by 6 bases, 6 bases remained unmatched. CDR3 residues: CASSGGLAGAIEQYF. Written as DNA, the CDR3 is TGTGCCAGCAGCGGGGGACTAGCGGGAGCAATCGAGCAGTACTTC.

CDR3 loop: CASSRQPTNEKLFF. CDR3 coding DNA: TGTGCCAGCAGCCGACAACCAACTAATGAAAAACTGTTTTTT. The chain has TRBV6-5 and TRBJ1-4; unclear D gene. The CDR3 runs 14 residues. The V end lost 6 bases, the J end lost 0 bases, and 8 bases lay between the germline ends. Germline values: CDR1 MNHEY, CDR2 SVGAGI.

This chain uses TRBV28 with TRBJ1-3, with 7 bases fitting TRBD1. Per germline, CDR1 MDHEN and CDR2 SYDVKM. The CDR3 runs 14 residues. Germline trimming cut 7 bases from V and 4 bases from J; bases unmatched to any gene: 7. The CDR3 here is CASTEGARGNTIYF. The DNA for the CDR3 is TGTGCCAGCACTGAGGGGGCGCGAGGAAACACCATATATTTT.

The chain uses TRBV6-6 and TRBJ1-3; no firm D call. Germline CDR1 reads MNHNY; CDR2 reads SVGAGI (reference sequence). Trimming cost V 2 bases and J 0 bases, with 5 bases left between them. The length of the CDR3 is 14 residues. DNA for the CDR3: TGTGCCAGCAGTTACGTAGACTCTGGAAACACCATATATTTT. Its translation: CASSYVDSGNTIYF.

CDR3 loop: CASSEGSGGTEAFF. The DNA for the CDR3 is TGCGCCAGCAGTGAGGGCAGCGGGGGCACTGAAGCTTTCTTT. This rearrangement joins TRBV10-2 to TRBJ1-1; D possibly corresponds to TRBD1 (5 bases). In germline, CDR1 is WSHSY, CDR2 SAAADI. There are 14 residues in the CDR3. Trimming stripped 2 bases from V and 4 bases from J, with 11 bases between.

This clone was counted between two and nine times. The chain links TRBV29-1 to TRBJ2-1, with 7 bases that match TRBD2. CDR3 size: 13 residues. V gave up 3 bases and J gave up 8 bases; unmatched junction bases: 7. Germline loops: CDR1 SQVTM, CDR2 ANQGSEA. The CDR3 region is CSVDWTRRDEQFF. CDR3 DNA: TGCAGCGTTGACTGGACTAGGCGGGATGAGCAGTTCTTC.

Comment on this clone: This specimen includes other DNA sequences encoding the same CDR3. The chain couples TRBV9 to TRBJ2-3; 7 bases are a match to TRBD1. The CDR3 contains 15 residues. CDR1 and CDR2 (germline): SGDLS, YYNGEE. The J segment lost 0 bases and the V segment lost 3 bases, leaving 4 bases of the junction unmatched. CDR3 sequence: CASSARQGSTDTQYF. CDR3 DNA sequence: TGTGCCAGCAGCGCCCGACAGGGAAGCACAGATACGCAGTATTTT. The complete variable domain, with remaining parts taken from reference TRBV9 and TRBJ2-3, reads DSGVTQTPKHLITATGQRVTLRCSPRSGDLSVYWYQQSLDQGLQFLIQYYNGEERAKGNILERFSAQQFPDLHSELNLSSLELGDSALYFCASSARQGSTDTQYFGPGTRLTVL.

This clone was picked up a small number of times. This chain joins TRBV4-3 and TRBJ2-5, with 8 nucleotides matching TRBD1. Trimming at V came to 3 bases and at J to 2 bases, leaving 5 bases not matched to a gene. The CDR3 covers 15 residues. Germline CDR1 reads LGHNA; CDR2 reads YSLEER. Written as DNA, the CDR3 is TGCGCCAGCAGCCAGAGGGGACAGGTTCAAGAGACCCAGTACTTC. Translation: CASSQRGQVQETQYF.

J is TRBJ1-2 and V is TRBV11-3, with 9 bases matching TRBD1. Trimming removed 4 bases from V and 5 bases from J; junction bases left unmatched: 2. Looked up from germline, CDR1 is SGHNT and CDR2 is YENEEA. This CDR3 contains 13 residues. The CDR3 sequence: CASSSDRGYGYTF. The CDR3 nucleotides read TGTGCCAGCAGCTCGGACAGGGGTTATGGCTACACCTTC. Together with reference TRBV11-3 and TRBJ1-2, the CDR3 gives the full variable domain: EAGVVQSPRYKIIEKKQPVAFWCNPISGHNTLYWYLQNLGQGPELLIRYENEEAVDDSQLPKDRFSAERLKGVDSTLKIQPAELGDSAVYLCASSSDRGYGYTFGSGTRLTVV.

The rearrangement links TRBV5-1 to TRBJ2-7; tentatively, D is TRBD2 (6 bases). The CDR3 consists of 15 residues. Germline lookup yields CDR1 SGHRS and CDR2 YFSETQ. V was cut by 0 bases and J by 2 bases, with 12 bases left in between. The DNA of the CDR3 is TGCGCCAGCAGCTTGGTTTCGCGGGGAGCCTACGAGCAGTACTTC. It encodes CASSLVSRGAYEQYF.